The rows below give T cell receptor beta chains drawn from one sample of a study of spatial heterogeneity in lung cancer. TCRdb re-analysed the 5' RACE reads in MiXCR, keeping a single row per CDR3 protein. This table has 20,000 to 25,000 distinct CDR3 sequences, approximately 6.5% appearing once. The sequences come from lung tumor tissue, collected at surgery. Receptors were obtained from a male donor with early-stage non-small cell lung cancer. Each CDR3 is given with its conserved first and last residue. A D gene is named only where the DNA matches it firmly. Not every row has a clone size; where given, it reads once, few, many or a size class.

clone size	D gene	V gene	J gene	CDR3 protein	CDR3 DNA
.	.	TRBV3-1	TRBJ2-1	CASSLTPPGVNEQFF	TGTGCCAGCAGCCTCACCCCCCCAGGGGTCAATGAGCAGTTCTTC
many	.	TRBV30	TRBJ1-4	CAWSVYEKLFF	TGTGCCTGGAGTGTATATGAAAAACTGTTTTTT
many	.	TRBV6-5	TRBJ1-4	CASSSGGYDEKLFF	TGTGCCAGCAGTTCGGGCGGGTATGATGAAAAACTGTTTTTT
many	TRBD2	TRBV7-2	TRBJ2-5	CASSLRSLAGARTQYF	TGTGCCAGCAGCTTAAGGAGCTTAGCGGGAGCACGGACCCAGTACTTC
few	.	TRBV27	TRBJ2-4	CASSSKNIQYF	TGTGCCAGCAGTTCCAAAAACATTCAGTACTTC
.	.	TRBV2	TRBJ1-1	CASSGYREFSDEAFF	TGTGCCAGCAGTGGGTACAGGGAATTCTCGGATGAAGCTTTCTTT
.	TRBD1	TRBV5-1	TRBJ1-5	CASSSGGGNQPQHF	TGCGCCAGCAGCTCAGGGGGTGGAAATCAGCCCCAGCATTTT
many	.	TRBV7-9	TRBJ2-1	CASGQQGSYNEQFF	TGTGCCAGCGGTCAGCAGGGATCCTACAATGAGCAGTTCTTC
.	TRBD2	TRBV6-5	TRBJ2-7	CASSPREGGHEQYF	TGTGCCAGCAGCCCGCGGGAGGGCGGCCACGAGCAGTACTTC
many	TRBD1	TRBV28	TRBJ2-2	CASEDRGPRELFF	TGTGCCAGCGAGGACAGGGGGCCTCGGGAGCTGTTTTTT
.	.	TRBV5-5	TRBJ1-1	CASSDQGFGTEAFF	TGTGCCAGCAGCGATCAGGGGTTCGGCACTGAAGCTTTCTTT
.	TRBD1	TRBV7-9	TRBJ2-4	CASSADRGGNIQYF	TGTGCCAGCAGCGCGGACAGGGGCGGGAACATTCAGTACTTC
.	.	TRBV20-1	TRBJ1-2	CSAREPVSNYGYTF	TGCAGTGCTAGAGAACCTGTCTCGAACTATGGCTACACCTTC
many	TRBD1	TRBV5-1	TRBJ2-5	CASSPSLPGTGTQYF	TGCGCCAGCAGCCCATCCTTACCCGGGACAGGGACCCAGTACTTC
.	.	TRBV5-6	TRBJ2-3	CASSLYRTDTQYF	TGTGCCAGCAGCTTGTACCGCACAGATACGCAGTATTTT
many	.	TRBV11-2	TRBJ1-1	CASSLNGREAFF	TGTGCCAGCAGCTTAAACGGGAGGGAAGCTTTCTTT
.	TRBD2	TRBV7-2	TRBJ2-7	CASSPRGSGSREQYF	TGTGCCAGCAGCCCGCGGGGGAGCGGGAGTCGCGAGCAGTACTTC
many	.	TRBV6-6	TRBJ2-1	CASSSPLGLRLGEQFF	TGTGCCAGCAGTTCACCCCTAGGATTAAGGTTGGGTGAGCAGTTCTTC
many	.	TRBV27	TRBJ2-7	CASSLLGREYEQYF	TGTGCCAGCAGTTTATTGGGCAGGGAGTACGAGCAGTACTTC
many	.	TRBV20-1	TRBJ2-7	CSADLDSKDEQYF	TGCAGCGCCGATCTCGACTCGAAAGACGAGCAGTACTTC
.	.	TRBV3-1	TRBJ1-2	CASSVGDYGYTF	TGTGCCAGCAGCGTCGGGGATTATGGCTACACCTTC
many	.	TRBV5-1	TRBJ2-2	CASSLEFGGELFF	TGCGCCAGCAGCTTGGAGTTCGGCGGGGAGCTGTTTTTT
many	TRBD2	TRBV11-1	TRBJ2-1	CASSLRRAPSGAYNEQFF	TGTGCCAGCAGCTTACGAAGGGCCCCTAGCGGGGCCTACAATGAGCAGTTCTTC
few	.	TRBV13	TRBJ2-7	CASSLGDGHQSSYEQYF	TGTGCCAGCAGCTTGGGAGATGGACACCAGAGCTCCTACGAGCAGTACTTC
many	TRBD2	TRBV12-3/TRBV12-4	TRBJ2-1	CASRTSSGGYNEQFF	TGTGCCAGCAGAACCTCTAGCGGGGGGTACAATGAGCAGTTCTTC
many	.	TRBV5-5	TRBJ2-5	CASSFIRGIQETQYF	TGTGCCAGCAGCTTCATCCGGGGAATCCAAGAGACCCAGTACTTC
many	.	TRBV6-2/TRBV6-3	TRBJ2-7	CASTPSGTRLYEQYF	TGTGCCAGCACCCCTTCTGGTACCAGGCTCTACGAGCAGTACTTC
many	TRBD1	TRBV20-1	TRBJ1-1	CSASRGTGYTEAFF	TGCAGTGCTAGCAGGGGGACAGGGTACACTGAAGCTTTCTTT
many	TRBD2	TRBV20-1	TRBJ2-1	CSATSGLSYNEQFF	TGCAGTGCTACTAGCGGGTTGTCCTACAATGAGCAGTTCTTC
few	.	TRBV4-3	TRBJ2-7	CASSQDRTTYEQYF	TGCGCCAGCAGCCAAGACAGGACTACCTACGAGCAGTACTTC
many	.	TRBV7-9	TRBJ2-7	CASSHPPGSTYEQYF	TGTGCCAGCAGCCACCCCCCAGGGTCAACCTACGAGCAGTACTTC
many	TRBD1	TRBV27	TRBJ1-4	CASSFQGAGEKLFF	TGTGCCAGCAGTTTTCAGGGGGCAGGTGAAAAACTGTTTTTT
many	TRBD1	TRBV11-2	TRBJ2-1	CASSRRQGIGNEQFF	TGTGCCAGCAGCCGTAGACAGGGAATTGGCAATGAGCAGTTCTTC
few	TRBD1	TRBV18	TRBJ1-4	CASSPDGTAEKLFF	TGTGCCAGCTCACCAGACGGGACAGCTGAAAAACTGTTTTTT
many	TRBD1	TRBV5-4	TRBJ2-7	CASSLGRGPGYEQYF	TGTGCCAGCAGCTTGGGTAGGGGGCCCGGCTACGAGCAGTACTTC
many	TRBD1	TRBV4-2	TRBJ1-1	CASSQERGTGRMNTEAFF	TGTGCCAGCAGCCAAGAGCGCGGGACAGGGAGAATGAACACTGAAGCTTTCTTT
few	TRBD2	TRBV28	TRBJ2-7	CASSLLAGDVNEQYF	TGTGCCAGCAGTTTACTAGCGGGAGATGTAAACGAGCAGTACTTC
many	TRBD1	TRBV29-1	TRBJ1-3	CSGTYRGGNTIYF	TGCAGCGGGACGTACAGGGGCGGAAACACCATATATTTT
many	.	TRBV12-3/TRBV12-4	TRBJ1-5	CASSKTVYDQPQHF	TGTGCCAGCAGCAAGACAGTGTACGATCAGCCCCAGCATTTT
medium-sized	TRBD2	TRBV10-3	TRBJ2-2	CATRAPLGQRENTGELFF	TGTGCCACCCGGGCCCCCCTCGGGCAGCGGGAAAACACCGGGGAGCTGTTTTTT
medium-sized	.	TRBV5-1	TRBJ2-2	CASSPRGGGSTGELFF	TGCGCCAGCAGCCCCCGCGGAGGGGGTAGCACCGGGGAGCTGTTTTTT
few	TRBD2	TRBV6-5	TRBJ2-1	CASSYSNLWTSGKSSYNEQFF	TGTGCCAGCAGTTACTCCAACCTTTGGACTAGCGGGAAAAGCTCCTACAATGAGCAGTTCTTC
many	TRBD1	TRBV11-3	TRBJ2-1	CASSLDGQGTYEQFF	TGTGCCAGCAGCTTAGATGGACAGGGAACGTATGAGCAGTTCTTC
.	.	TRBV2	TRBJ2-7	CASSGERSSYEQYF	TGTGCCAGCAGTGGGGAGCGTAGCTCCTACGAGCAGTACTTC
many	.	TRBV28	TRBJ1-5	CASSSSGNQPQHF	TGTGCCAGCAGTTCCTCGGGCAATCAGCCCCAGCATTTT
few	.	TRBV5-4	TRBJ2-2	CASSFGVRELFF	TGTGCCAGCAGCTTCGGGGTTCGGGAGCTGTTTTTT
hyperexpanded	.	TRBV7-9	TRBJ1-1	CASSLSSGVKTEAFF	TGTGCCAGCAGCTTATCTTCAGGGGTCAAAACTGAAGCTTTCTTT